The 7 T cell receptor beta chains in this list originate from one sample, sequenced in a study of CD8+ T cells in alopecia areata. In each case, RNA was isolated and then reverse transcribed into cDNA as the sequencing template. The method was immunoSEQ multiplex PCR; TCRdb's version includes in-frame clones alone and lacks a portion of them. The sample includes 100,000 to 150,000 clones, 50% to 60% of them seen just once. The specimen comprised CD4+ T cells sorted from blood, sampled at week 0. All receptors derive from a human donor with alopecia areata.

J is TRBJ2-2 and V is TRBV29-1; 10 bases map to TRBD1. The germline gives CDR1 SQVTM, CDR2 ANQGSEA. The V and J ends lost 7 bases and 4 bases, in that order; junction bases with no gene match: 6. The CDR3 covers 14 residues. CDR3 bases: TGCAGCGGTAGGACAGGGGGGGGCACCGGGGAGCTGTTTTTT. This gives the protein CSGRTGGGTGELFF.

The V gene is TRBV5-4, the J gene TRBJ2-7; perhaps TRBD2 as D (6 bases). V was cut by 4 bases and J by 6 bases, with 17 bases left in between. The germline V gene encodes CDR1 SGHNT and CDR2 YYREEE (reference sequence). CDR3 size: 14 residues. In DNA form, the CDR3 reads TGTGCCAGCAGCCGCGGGAATCGTATAGGCGAGCAGTACTTC. Its protein is CASSRGNRIGEQYF. The entire variable domain, with the rest obtained from reference TRBV5-4 and TRBJ2-7, is as follows: ETGVTQSPTHLIKTRGQQVTLRCSSQSGHNTVSWYQQALGQGPQFIFQYYREEENGRGNFPPRFSGLQFPNYSSELNVNALELDDSALYLCASSRGNRIGEQYFGPGTRLTVT.

V gene TRBV5-4 combines with J gene TRBJ2-2; D gene uncertain. The CDR3 totals 13 residues. V was clipped by 1 base and J by 3 bases, with 4 bases between them. CDR1 is SGHNT and CDR2 is YYREEE in the germline V gene (reference sequence). CDR3 DNA: TGTGCCAGCAGCTTGTGGGACACCGGGGAGCTGTTTTTT. This codes for CASSLWDTGELFF.

The V gene is TRBV7-9, the J gene TRBJ2-7; the match to TRBD1 covers 8 bases. V was pared by 5 bases and J by 3 bases, with 6 bases of the junction left unmatched. Looked up from germline, CDR1 is SEHNR and CDR2 is FQNEAQ (reference sequence). The CDR3 sequence is 14 residues long. This chain's CDR3 is CASSAGQVGYEQYF. The CDR3 coding sequence is TGTGCCAGCAGCGCGGGACAGGTTGGCTACGAGCAGTACTTC.

The chain employs TRBV19 and TRBJ1-5; D might be TRBD1 (5 bases). Trimming removed 1 base from V and 1 base from J, with 5 bases in between. Germline-derived CDR1 and CDR2 are LNHDA and SQIVND (reference sequence). This CDR3 has 14 amino acids. The CDR3 loop is CASSIGGSNQPQHF. In DNA form, the CDR3 reads TGTGCCAGTAGTATAGGGGGGAGCAATCAGCCCCAGCATTTT.

This chain links TRBV9 with TRBJ2-5; no clear D gene. V was cut by 4 bases and J by 5 bases, with 15 bases left in between. This CDR3 contains 14 residues. Germline V gene lookup returns CDR1 SGDLS and CDR2 YYNGEE. The CDR3 protein is CASSTYGPDETQYF. CDR3 in DNA: TGTGCCAGCAGCACCTACGGACCTGACGAGACCCAGTACTTC. The variable domain in full, with the rest retrieved from reference TRBV9 and TRBJ2-5, is DSGVTQTPKHLITATGQRVTLRCSPRSGDLSVYWYQQSLDQGLQFLIQYYNGEERAKGNILERFSAQQFPDLHSELNLSSLELGDSALYFCASSTYGPDETQYFGPGTRLLVL.

The chain employs TRBV2 and TRBJ2-3; D is unclear. The CDR3 covers 14 residues. Trimming shortened V by 3 bases and J by 1 base, and 8 bases separated the two germline ends. Germline lookup yields CDR1 SNHLY and CDR2 FYNNEI. The CDR3 loop reads CASSEFDRTDTQYF. The CDR3 DNA follows: TGTGCCAGCAGTGAGTTTGATCGCACAGATACGCAGTATTTT.